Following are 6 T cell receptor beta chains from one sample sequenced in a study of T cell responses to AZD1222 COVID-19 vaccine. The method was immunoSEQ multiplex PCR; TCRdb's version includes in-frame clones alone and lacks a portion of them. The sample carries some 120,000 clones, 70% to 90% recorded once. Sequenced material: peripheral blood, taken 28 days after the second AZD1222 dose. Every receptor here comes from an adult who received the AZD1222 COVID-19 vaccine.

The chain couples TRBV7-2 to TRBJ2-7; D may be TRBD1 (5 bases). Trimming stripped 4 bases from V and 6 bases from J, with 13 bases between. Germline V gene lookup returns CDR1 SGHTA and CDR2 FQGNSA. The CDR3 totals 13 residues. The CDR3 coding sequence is TGTGCCAGCAGCTCCTCAGGGTTGGGCGAGCAGTACTTC. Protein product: CASSSSGLGEQYF.

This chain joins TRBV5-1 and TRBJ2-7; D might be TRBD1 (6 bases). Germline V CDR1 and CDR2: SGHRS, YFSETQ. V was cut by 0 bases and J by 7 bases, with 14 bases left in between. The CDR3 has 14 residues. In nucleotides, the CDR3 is TGCGCCAGCAGCTTGGTTGGGGGCTTAGGAGAGCAGTACTTC. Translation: CASSLVGGLGEQYF.

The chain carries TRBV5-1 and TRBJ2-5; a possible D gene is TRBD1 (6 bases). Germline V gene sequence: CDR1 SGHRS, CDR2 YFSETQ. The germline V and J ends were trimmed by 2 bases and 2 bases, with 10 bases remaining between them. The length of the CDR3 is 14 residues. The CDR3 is CASSLQGTQETQYF. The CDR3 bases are TGCGCCAGCAGCTTACAGGGTACGCAAGAGACCCAGTACTTC.

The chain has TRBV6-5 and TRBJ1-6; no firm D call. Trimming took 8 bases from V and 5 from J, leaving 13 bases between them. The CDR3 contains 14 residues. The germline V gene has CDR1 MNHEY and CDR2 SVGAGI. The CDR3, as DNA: TGTGCCAGCGGGGAATTTTATAATAATTCACCCCTCCACTTT. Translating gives CASGEFYNNSPLHF.

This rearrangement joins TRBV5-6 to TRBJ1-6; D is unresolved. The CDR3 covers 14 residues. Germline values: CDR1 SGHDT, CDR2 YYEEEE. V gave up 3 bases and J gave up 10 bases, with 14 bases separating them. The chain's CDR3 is CASSYGSTGSPLHF. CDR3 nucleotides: TGTGCCAGCAGCTACGGGAGTACCGGCTCACCCCTCCACTTT.

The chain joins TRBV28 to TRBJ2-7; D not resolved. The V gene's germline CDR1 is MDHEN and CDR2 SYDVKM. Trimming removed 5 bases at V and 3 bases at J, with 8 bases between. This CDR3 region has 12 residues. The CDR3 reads CASSHTYYEQYF. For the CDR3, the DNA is TGTGCCAGCAGTCACACTTACTACGAGCAGTACTTC.